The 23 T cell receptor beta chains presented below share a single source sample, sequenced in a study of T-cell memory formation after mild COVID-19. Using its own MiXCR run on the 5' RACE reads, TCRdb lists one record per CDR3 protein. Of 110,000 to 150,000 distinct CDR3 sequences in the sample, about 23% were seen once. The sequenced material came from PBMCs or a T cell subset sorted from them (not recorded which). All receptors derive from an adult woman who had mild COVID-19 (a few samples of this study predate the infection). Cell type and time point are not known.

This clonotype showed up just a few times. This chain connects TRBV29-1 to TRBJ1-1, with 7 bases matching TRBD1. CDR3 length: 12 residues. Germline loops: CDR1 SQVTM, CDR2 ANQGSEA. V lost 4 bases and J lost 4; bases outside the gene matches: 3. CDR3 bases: TGCAGCGTTGCCAGGGGGGGCACTGAAGCTTTCTTT. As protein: CSVARGGTEAFF.

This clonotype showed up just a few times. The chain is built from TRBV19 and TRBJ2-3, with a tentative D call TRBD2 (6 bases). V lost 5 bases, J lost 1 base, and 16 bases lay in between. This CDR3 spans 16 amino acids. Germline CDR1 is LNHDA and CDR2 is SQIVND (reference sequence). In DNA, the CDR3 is TGTGCCAGTAGTCTCCCGGAGGAGGGAGGCACAGATACGCAGTATTTT. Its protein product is CASSLPEEGGTDTQYF.

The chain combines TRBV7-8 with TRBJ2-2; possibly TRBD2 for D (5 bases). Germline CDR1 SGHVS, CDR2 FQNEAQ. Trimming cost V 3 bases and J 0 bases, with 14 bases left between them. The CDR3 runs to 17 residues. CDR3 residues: CASSFPSEGANTGELFF. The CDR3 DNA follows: TGTGCCAGCAGCTTCCCCTCTGAGGGCGCGAACACCGGGGAGCTGTTTTTT.

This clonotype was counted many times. CDR3 DNA: TGTGCCAGCAGCTTATCACAGCCCGACACAGATACGCAGTATTTT. Protein sequence: CASSLSQPDTDTQYF. The chain carries TRBV7-9 and TRBJ2-3; D call uncertain. This CDR3 has 15 amino acids. Germline-derived CDR1 and CDR2 are SEHNR and FQNEAQ (reference sequence). With 2 bases removed from V and 2 bases from J, the gap between germline ends came to 11 bases. Full variable domain (remainder filled in from reference TRBV7-9 and TRBJ2-3): DTGVSQNPRHKITKRGQNVTFRCDPISEHNRLYWYRQTLGQGPEFLTYFQNEAQLEKSRLLSDRFSAERPKGSFSTLEIQRTEQGDSAMYLCASSLSQPDTDTQYFGPGTRLTVL.

The chain's CDR3 is CASSRQGYQPQHF. DNA of the CDR3: TGTGCCAGCAGCCGACAGGGTTATCAGCCCCAGCATTTT. V and J are TRBV7-8 and TRBJ1-5; TRBD1 agrees at 7 bases. This CDR3 region has 13 residues. Germline CDR1 is SGHVS and CDR2 is FQNEAQ. With V trimmed by 5 bases and J by 5 bases, 3 bases remained unmatched.

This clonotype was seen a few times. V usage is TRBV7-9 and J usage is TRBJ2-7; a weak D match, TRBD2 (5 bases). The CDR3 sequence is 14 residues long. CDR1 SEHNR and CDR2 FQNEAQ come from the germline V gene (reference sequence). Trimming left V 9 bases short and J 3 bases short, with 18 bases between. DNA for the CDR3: TGTGCCAGTGTTAGAGGACTCACGTACTACGAGCAGTACTTC. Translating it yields CASVRGLTYYEQYF.

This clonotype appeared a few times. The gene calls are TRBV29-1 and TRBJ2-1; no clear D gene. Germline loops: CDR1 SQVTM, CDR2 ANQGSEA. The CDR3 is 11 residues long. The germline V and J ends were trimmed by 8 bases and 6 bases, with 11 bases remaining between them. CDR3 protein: CSLITRNEQFF. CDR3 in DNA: TGCAGCCTTATCACCCGCAATGAGCAGTTCTTC.

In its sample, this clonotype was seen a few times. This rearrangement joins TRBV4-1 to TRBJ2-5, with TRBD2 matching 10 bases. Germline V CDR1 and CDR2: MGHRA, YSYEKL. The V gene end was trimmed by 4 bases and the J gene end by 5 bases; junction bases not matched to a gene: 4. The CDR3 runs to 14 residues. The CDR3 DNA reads TGCGCCAGCAGCCGCCTAGCGGGGGACGAGACCCAGTACTTC. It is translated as CASSRLAGDETQYF.

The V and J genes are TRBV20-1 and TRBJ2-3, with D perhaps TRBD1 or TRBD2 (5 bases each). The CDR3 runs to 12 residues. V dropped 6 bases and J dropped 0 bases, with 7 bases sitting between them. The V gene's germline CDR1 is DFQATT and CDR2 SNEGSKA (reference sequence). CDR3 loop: CSAGDSTDTQYF. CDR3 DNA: TGCAGTGCGGGGGATAGCACAGATACGCAGTATTTT.

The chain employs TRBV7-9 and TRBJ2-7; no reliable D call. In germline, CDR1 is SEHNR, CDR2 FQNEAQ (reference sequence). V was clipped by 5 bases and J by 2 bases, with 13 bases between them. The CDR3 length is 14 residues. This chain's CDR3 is CASSPIEATYEQYF. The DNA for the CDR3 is TGTGCCAGCAGCCCCATTGAGGCGACCTACGAGCAGTACTTC.

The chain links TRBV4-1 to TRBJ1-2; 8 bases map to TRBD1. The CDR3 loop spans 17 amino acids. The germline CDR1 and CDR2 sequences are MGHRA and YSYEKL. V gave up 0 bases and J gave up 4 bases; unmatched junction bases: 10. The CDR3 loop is CASSQDHSQGATYGYTF. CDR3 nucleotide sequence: TGCGCCAGCAGCCAAGACCATTCTCAGGGGGCTACCTATGGCTACACCTTC.

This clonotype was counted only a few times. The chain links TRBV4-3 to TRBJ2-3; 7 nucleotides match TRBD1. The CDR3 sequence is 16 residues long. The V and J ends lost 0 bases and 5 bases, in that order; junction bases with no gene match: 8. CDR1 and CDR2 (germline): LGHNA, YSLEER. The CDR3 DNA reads TGCGCCAGCAGCCAAGATACGACAGGGTGGAAAGATACGCAGTATTTT. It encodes CASSQDTTGWKDTQYF.

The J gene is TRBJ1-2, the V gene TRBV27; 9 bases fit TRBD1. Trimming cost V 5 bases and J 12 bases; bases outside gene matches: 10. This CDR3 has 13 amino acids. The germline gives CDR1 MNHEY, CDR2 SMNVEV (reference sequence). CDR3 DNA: TGTGCCAGCAGTCCCAGGACAGGGGATCACCACACCTTC. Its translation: CASSPRTGDHHTF.

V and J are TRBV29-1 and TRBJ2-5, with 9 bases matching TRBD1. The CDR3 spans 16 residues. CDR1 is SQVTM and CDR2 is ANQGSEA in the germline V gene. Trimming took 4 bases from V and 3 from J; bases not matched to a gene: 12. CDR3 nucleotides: TGCAGCGTTGTGCCCCTGGGGACAGGGATTGAAGAGACCCAGTACTTC. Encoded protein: CSVVPLGTGIEETQYF.

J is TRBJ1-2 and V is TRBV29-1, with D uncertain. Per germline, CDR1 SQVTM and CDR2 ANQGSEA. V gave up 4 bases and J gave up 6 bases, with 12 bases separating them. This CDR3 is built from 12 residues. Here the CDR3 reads CSVVLSLHGYTF. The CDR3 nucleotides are TGCAGCGTTGTCCTCTCCCTCCATGGCTACACCTTC.

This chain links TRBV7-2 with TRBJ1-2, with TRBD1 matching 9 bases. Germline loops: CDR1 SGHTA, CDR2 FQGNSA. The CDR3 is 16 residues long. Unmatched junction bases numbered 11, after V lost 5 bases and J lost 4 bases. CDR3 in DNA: TGTGCCAGCAGCCTGACAACAGGGGGCCTTGGCTATGGCTACACCTTC. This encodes CASSLTTGGLGYGYTF. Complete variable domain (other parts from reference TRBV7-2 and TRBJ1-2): GAGVSQSPSNKVTEKGKDVELRCDPISGHTALYWYRQSLGQGLEFLIYFQGNSAPDKSGLPSDRFSAERTGGSVSTLTIQRTQQEDSAVYLCASSLTTGGLGYGYTFGSGTRLTVV.

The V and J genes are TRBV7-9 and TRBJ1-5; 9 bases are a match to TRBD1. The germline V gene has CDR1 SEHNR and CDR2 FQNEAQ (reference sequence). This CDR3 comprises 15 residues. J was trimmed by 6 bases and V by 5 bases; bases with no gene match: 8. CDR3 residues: CASSPGGQGSQPQHF. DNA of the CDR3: TGTGCCAGCAGCCCCGGAGGACAGGGGAGTCAGCCCCAGCATTTT.

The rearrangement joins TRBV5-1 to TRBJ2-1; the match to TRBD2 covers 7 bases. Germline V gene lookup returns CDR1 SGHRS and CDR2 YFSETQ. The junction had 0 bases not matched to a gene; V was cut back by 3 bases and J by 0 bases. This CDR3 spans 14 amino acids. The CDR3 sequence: CASSWTSSYNEQFF. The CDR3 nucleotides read TGCGCCAGCAGCTGGACTAGCTCCTACAATGAGCAGTTCTTC.

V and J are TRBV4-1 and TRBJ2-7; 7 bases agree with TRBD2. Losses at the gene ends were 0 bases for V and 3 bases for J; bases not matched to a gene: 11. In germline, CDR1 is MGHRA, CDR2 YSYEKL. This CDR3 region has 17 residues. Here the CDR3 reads CASSQDEGRGDYYEQYF. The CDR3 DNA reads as TGCGCCAGCAGCCAAGATGAAGGTCGGGGGGACTACTACGAGCAGTACTTC.

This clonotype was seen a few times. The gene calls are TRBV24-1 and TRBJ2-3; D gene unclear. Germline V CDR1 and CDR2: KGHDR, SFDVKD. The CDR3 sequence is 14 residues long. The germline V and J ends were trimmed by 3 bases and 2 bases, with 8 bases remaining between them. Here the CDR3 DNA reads TGTGCCACCAGTGATCCGGGTAACACAGATACGCAGTATTTT. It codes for CATSDPGNTDTQYF.

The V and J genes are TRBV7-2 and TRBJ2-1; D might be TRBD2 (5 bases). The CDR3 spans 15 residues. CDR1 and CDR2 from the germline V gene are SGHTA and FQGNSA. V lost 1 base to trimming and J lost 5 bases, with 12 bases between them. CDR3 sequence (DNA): TGTGCCAGCAGCTTAGGCCGCGGGTCTAACAATGAGCAGTTCTTC. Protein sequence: CASSLGRGSNNEQFF. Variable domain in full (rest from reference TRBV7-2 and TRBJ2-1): GAGVSQSPSNKVTEKGKDVELRCDPISGHTALYWYRQSLGQGLEFLIYFQGNSAPDKSGLPSDRFSAERTGGSVSTLTIQRTQQEDSAVYLCASSLGRGSNNEQFFGPGTRLTVL.

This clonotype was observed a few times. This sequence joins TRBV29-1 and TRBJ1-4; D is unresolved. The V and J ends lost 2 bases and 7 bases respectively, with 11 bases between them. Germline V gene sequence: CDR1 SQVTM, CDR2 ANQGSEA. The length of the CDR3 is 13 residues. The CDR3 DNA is TGCAGCGTTGAATCCGGGTTGACTGAAAAACTGTTTTTT. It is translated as CSVESGLTEKLFF.

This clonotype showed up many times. This CDR3 reads CASSVGTSGSYEQYF. CDR3 DNA sequence: TGTGCCAGCAGCGTCGGGACTAGCGGATCCTACGAGCAGTACTTC. The V gene is TRBV9, the J gene TRBJ2-7, with TRBD2 identical over 11 bases. This CDR3 region has 15 residues. The V gene end was trimmed by 2 bases and the J gene end by 1 base; junction bases not matched to a gene: 2. Germline values: CDR1 SGDLS, CDR2 YYNGEE.